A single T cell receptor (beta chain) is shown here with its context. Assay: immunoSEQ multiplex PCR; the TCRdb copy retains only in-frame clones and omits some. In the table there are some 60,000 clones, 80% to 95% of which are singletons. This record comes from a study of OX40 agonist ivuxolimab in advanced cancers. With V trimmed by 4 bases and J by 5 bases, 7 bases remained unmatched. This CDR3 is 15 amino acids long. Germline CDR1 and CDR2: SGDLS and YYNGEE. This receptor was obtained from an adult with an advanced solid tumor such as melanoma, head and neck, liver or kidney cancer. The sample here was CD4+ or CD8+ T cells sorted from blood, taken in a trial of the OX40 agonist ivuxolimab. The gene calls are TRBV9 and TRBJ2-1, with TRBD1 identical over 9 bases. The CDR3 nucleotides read TGTGCCAGCAGCCCTGGGGACAGGGAGGACAATGAGCAGTTCTTC. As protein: CASSPGDREDNEQFF.